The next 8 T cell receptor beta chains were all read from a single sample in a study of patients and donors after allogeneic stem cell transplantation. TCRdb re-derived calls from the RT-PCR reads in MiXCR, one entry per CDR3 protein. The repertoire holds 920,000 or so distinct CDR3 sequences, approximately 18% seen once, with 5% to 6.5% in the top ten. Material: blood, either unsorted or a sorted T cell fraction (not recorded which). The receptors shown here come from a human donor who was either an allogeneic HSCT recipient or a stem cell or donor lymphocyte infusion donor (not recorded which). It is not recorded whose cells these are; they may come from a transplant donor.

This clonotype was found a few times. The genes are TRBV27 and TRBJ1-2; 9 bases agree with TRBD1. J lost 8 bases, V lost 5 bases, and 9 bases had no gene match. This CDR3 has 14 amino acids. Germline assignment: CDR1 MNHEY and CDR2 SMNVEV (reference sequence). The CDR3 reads CASSREQGAKGYTF. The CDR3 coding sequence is TGTGCCAGCAGTCGTGAACAGGGGGCTAAAGGCTACACCTTC.

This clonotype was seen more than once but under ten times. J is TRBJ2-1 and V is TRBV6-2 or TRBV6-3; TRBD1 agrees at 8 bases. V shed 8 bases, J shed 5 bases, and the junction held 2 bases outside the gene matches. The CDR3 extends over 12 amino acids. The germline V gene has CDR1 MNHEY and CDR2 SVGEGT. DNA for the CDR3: TGTGCCAGCGACAGGGGAAACAATGAGCAGTTCTTC. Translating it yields CASDRGNNEQFF.

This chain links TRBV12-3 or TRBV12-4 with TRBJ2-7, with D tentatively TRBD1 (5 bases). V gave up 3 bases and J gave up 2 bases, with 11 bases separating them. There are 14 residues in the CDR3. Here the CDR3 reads CASSFGLGAYEQYF. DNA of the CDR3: TGTGCCAGCAGTTTTGGGCTAGGGGCCTACGAGCAGTACTTC.

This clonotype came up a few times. The CDR3 loop reads CASWDRGSQPQHF. The CDR3 DNA reads TGTGCCAGCTGGGACAGGGGATCTCAGCCCCAGCATTTT. This chain uses TRBV6-1 with TRBJ1-5; 10 bases line up with TRBD1. From germline, CDR1 is MNHNS and CDR2 SASEGT. V lost 8 bases to trimming and J lost 6 bases; unmatched junction nucleotides: 4. The CDR3 runs to 13 residues.

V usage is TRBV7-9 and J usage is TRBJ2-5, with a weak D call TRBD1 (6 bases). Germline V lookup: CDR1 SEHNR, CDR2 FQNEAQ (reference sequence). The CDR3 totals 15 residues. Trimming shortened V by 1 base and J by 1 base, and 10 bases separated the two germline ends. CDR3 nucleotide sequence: TGTGCCAGCAGCTTAGGAAGACAGGCCCAAGAGACCCAGTACTTC. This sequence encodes CASSLGRQAQETQYF.

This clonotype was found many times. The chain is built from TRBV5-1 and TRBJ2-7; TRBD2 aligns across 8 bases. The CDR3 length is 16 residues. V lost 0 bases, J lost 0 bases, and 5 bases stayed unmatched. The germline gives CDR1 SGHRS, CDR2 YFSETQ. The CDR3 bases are TGCGCCAGCAGCTTGGATCGGGGGGGATACTCCTACGAGCAGTACTTC. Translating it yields CASSLDRGGYSYEQYF.

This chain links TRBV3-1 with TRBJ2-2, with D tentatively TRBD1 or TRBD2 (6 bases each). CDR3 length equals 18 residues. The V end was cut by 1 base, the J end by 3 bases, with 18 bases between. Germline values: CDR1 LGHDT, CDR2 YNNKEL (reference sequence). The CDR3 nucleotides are TGTGCCAGCAGCCAAGGGCCCCGGGGGCAGCAATACACCGGGGAGCTGTTTTTT. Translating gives CASSQGPRGQQYTGELFF.

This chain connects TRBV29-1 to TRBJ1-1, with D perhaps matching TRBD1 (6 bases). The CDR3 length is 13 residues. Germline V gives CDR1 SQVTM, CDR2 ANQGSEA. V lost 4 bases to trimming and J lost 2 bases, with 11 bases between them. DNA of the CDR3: TGCAGCGTTGGATTAGGGACAAACACTGAAGCTTTCTTT. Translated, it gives CSVGLGTNTEAFF. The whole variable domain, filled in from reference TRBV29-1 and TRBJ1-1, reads SAVISQKPSRDICQRGTSLTIQCQVDSQVTMMFWYRQQPGQSLTLIATANQGSEATYESGFVIDKFPISRPNLTFSTLTVSNMSPEDSSIYLCSVGLGTNTEAFFGQGTRLTVV.